These T cell receptor beta chains were read from a single sample in a study of PD-L1 blockade in urothelial cancer. Method: immunoSEQ multiplex PCR; TCRdb's copy keeps in-frame clones and lacks some. In the table there are 70,000 to 75,000 clones, roughly 90% of which are singletons. The specimen comprised PBMCs, sampled around atezolizumab (anti-PD-L1) treatment. The receptor source for this set is a man between 70 and 80 years old with urothelial cancer. The CDR3 runs from the conserved cysteine through the conserved F or W. A D gene is named only where the DNA matches it firmly. Size tells how often a clone was seen (once, few, many) or the class of an expanded clone, and some rows leave it out.

length,size,D,V,J,DNA,CDR3
16,once,TRBD2,TRBV7-2,TRBJ2-5,TGTGCCAGCAGCCAAGGAACTGGGACTAGGAGGGAGACCCAGTACTTC,CASSQGTGTRRETQYF
13,.,.,TRBV19,TRBJ1-1,TGTGCCAGTAGTTGGCAGGGGAACACTGAAGCTTTCTTT,CASSWQGNTEAFF
15,.,.,TRBV5-1,TRBJ1-4,TGCGCCAGCAGCTCCGCCGTGGGGGGATTTGAAAAACTGTTTTTT,CASSSAVGGFEKLFF
16,once,TRBD2,TRBV5-6,TRBJ2-5,TGTGCCAGCAAGCTTCTGACTAGCGGTTCCCAAGAGACCCAGTACTTC,CASKLLTSGSQETQYF
18,.,.,TRBV14,TRBJ2-6,TGTGCCAGCAGCCAAGATCGGGTCGGGTACTCTGGGGCCAACGTCCTGACTTTC,CASSQDRVGYSGANVLTF
16,.,.,TRBV12-5,TRBJ2-3,TGTGCTAGTGGTTTGGTACGAGGCAGACTCACAGATACGCAGTATTTT,CASGLVRGRLTDTQYF
14,.,.,TRBV6-5,TRBJ1-3,TGTGCCAGCAGTCAAACATACTCTGGAAACACCATATATTTT,CASSQTYSGNTIYF
15,.,TRBD1,TRBV5-4,TRBJ2-5,TGTGCCAGCAGCTCGGGACAGGGCGGCGGAGAGACCCAGTACTTC,CASSSGQGGGETQYF
16,.,TRBD1,TRBV23-1,TRBJ2-1,TGCGCCAGCAGTCCCACCTACAGGGGGCAACTCAGTGAGCAGTTCTTC,CASSPTYRGQLSEQFF
13,.,TRBD1,TRBV7-8,TRBJ1-2,TGTGCCAGCAGCTTAGGAACAGGGGGGGGCTACACCTTC,CASSLGTGGGYTF
16,.,TRBD2,TRBV28,TRBJ2-2,TGTGCCAGCAGTACGGAGCGGGAGGGCCGGATCGGGGAGCTGTTTTTT,CASSTEREGRIGELFF
14,.,.,TRBV19,TRBJ1-5,TGTGCCAGTAGTATAGTTTTCCAGAATCAGCCCCAGCATTTT,CASSIVFQNQPQHF
13,few,TRBD2,TRBV6-5,TRBJ2-1,TGTGCCAGCAGGGGAGGGCCTTACAATGAGCAGTTCTTC,CASRGGPYNEQFF
14,.,.,TRBV19,TRBJ1-5,TGTGCCAGTAACGGACAGTCAACGAATCAGCCCCAGCATTTT,CASNGQSTNQPQHF
14,.,TRBD1,TRBV10-2,TRBJ2-7,TGCGCCAGCGTCTTCGGTAGGGGGCCCTACGAGCAGTACTTC,CASVFGRGPYEQYF
15,.,TRBD1,TRBV7-9,TRBJ1-1,TGTGCCAGCAGCTTAACCGGGACAGTGAACACTGAAGCTTTCTTT,CASSLTGTVNTEAFF
19,.,TRBD1,TRBV28,TRBJ2-4,TGTGCCAGCAGTCCTCCGGGACAGGGAAGAATCCTAGCCAAAAACATTCAGTACTTC,CASSPPGQGRILAKNIQYF
16,.,.,TRBV5-1,TRBJ1-3,TGCGCCAGCAGCTGGGGGGGCGATTTCTCTGGAAACACCATATATTTT,CASSWGGDFSGNTIYF
14,.,.,TRBV6-5,TRBJ1-1,TGTGCCAGCAGTTATATTTCGTCGGGAGCTGGGGCTTTCTTT,CASSYISSGAGAFF
17,.,TRBD1,TRBV9,TRBJ1-1,TGTGCCAGCAGCCCTAGGGACAGGGTTAGAGAGAACACTGAAGCTTTCTTT,CASSPRDRVRENTEAFF
14,once,TRBD1,TRBV11-2,TRBJ2-7,TGTGCCAGCAGCATCCGACAGGGGTCCTACGAGCAGTACTTC,CASSIRQGSYEQYF
19,once,TRBD1,TRBV14,TRBJ1-2,TGTGCCAGCAGCCAATTCCTTAGGGACAGGGGATCGGTTCGGAGTGGCTACACCTTC,CASSQFLRDRGSVRSGYTF
15,few,.,TRBV6-1,TRBJ1-3,TGTGCCAGCAGTCCCGACAGAGTCTCTGGAAACACCATATATTTT,CASSPDRVSGNTIYF
14,.,TRBD1,TRBV11-2,TRBJ2-7,TGTGCCAGCAGCGTATTACAGGGGGCGACGGAGCAGTACTTC,CASSVLQGATEQYF
19,.,TRBD2,TRBV4-1,TRBJ2-5,TGCGCCAGCAGCCAAGGACTAGCGGGGGCCTTCCTAAACCAAGAGACCCAGTACTTC,CASSQGLAGAFLNQETQYF
13,.,.,TRBV9,TRBJ2-1,TGTGCCAGCAGCTTCGACTCTTACAATGAGCAGTTCTTC,CASSFDSYNEQFF
11,.,.,TRBV7-9,TRBJ2-1,TGTGCCAGCAGCCCCAGCAATGAGCAGTTCTTC,CASSPSNEQFF
13,.,TRBD1,TRBV27,TRBJ1-1,TGTGCCAGCAGACTAAACAGGGGCACTGAAGCTTTCTTT,CASRLNRGTEAFF
16,.,.,TRBV4-1,TRBJ1-4,TGCGCCAGCAGCCAAGAGGGGGGGAACGCTAATGAAAAACTGTTTTTT,CASSQEGGNANEKLFF
14,.,TRBD1,TRBV7-9,TRBJ2-7,TGTGCCAGCAGCGCCCGGGACAGGGTCTACGAGCAGTACTTC,CASSARDRVYEQYF
15,.,TRBD1,TRBV18,TRBJ2-2,TGTGCCAGCTCCCGCGGACAGGGCAACACCGGGGAGCTGTTTTTT,CASSRGQGNTGELFF
15,.,TRBD2,TRBV6-6,TRBJ2-3,TGTGCCAGCACGGCCGGTAGCGGGAGGTCAGATACGCAGTATTTT,CASTAGSGRSDTQYF
14,once,.,TRBV19,TRBJ1-1,TGTGCCAGTATAGGCCAGGGGTCGAACACTGAAGCTTTCTTT,CASIGQGSNTEAFF
16,.,TRBD1,TRBV28,TRBJ1-4,TGTGCCAGCAGCCCGACAGGGGGTCGAACTAATGAAAAACTGTTTTTT,CASSPTGGRTNEKLFF
16,.,TRBD2,TRBV6-6,TRBJ2-1,TGTGCCAGCAGTTACCCACTGCCTAGCGGGAGGAATGAGCAGTTCTTC,CASSYPLPSGRNEQFF
14,.,.,TRBV6-1,TRBJ1-3,TGTGCCAGCAATACGGACAGCCCTGGAAACACCATATATTTT,CASNTDSPGNTIYF
16,.,TRBD1,TRBV28,TRBJ1-2,TGTGCCAGCACCCCCGTAGGGACAGGGGATTTCGATGGCTACACCTTC,CASTPVGTGDFDGYTF
15,.,TRBD1,TRBV6-5,TRBJ2-3,TGTGCCAGCACTATAACAGGGGCGGTCACAGATACGCAGTATTTT,CASTITGAVTDTQYF
14,.,.,TRBV29-1,TRBJ2-7,TGCAGCGCTACCGTTACAGGAGGGCCCTACGAGCAGTACTTC,CSATVTGGPYEQYF